This TCR beta chain is drawn from a study of CD8 T cells in ankylosing spondylitis. Points from the study as a whole: About 8 highly homologous variants made up a TCR beta motif that seemed to typify ankylosing spondylitis blood. Peripheral blood samples showed relatively rare disease-linked clones, and these clones were CD8+. Disease-linked clones reportedly concentrated significantly in matched ankylosing spondylitis synovial fluid. Reports of some motif variants in reactive arthritis synovial fluid and blood predate this one.

It was by quantitative 5'-RACE with molecular barcodes that TCR beta libraries were made. TCRdb itself ran the 5' RACE reads through MiXCR, one entry per CDR3 protein. The sample consists of fewer than 250,000 distinct CDR3 sequences, around 16% of them appearing once. This CDR3 region has 14 residues. From germline, CDR1 is LGHNA and CDR2 YSLEER. V was pared by 0 bases and J by 0 bases, with 5 bases between. On this clonotype itself: Its specificity is not known.

The sequence was obtained from a male donor with ankylosing spondylitis. The source material was blood, either unsorted or a sorted T cell fraction (not recorded which). V gene TRBV4-3 combines with J gene TRBJ1-1; no firm D call. CDR3 sequence: CASSQDRLNTEAFF. In nucleotides, the CDR3 is TGCGCCAGCAGCCAAGACAGGCTGAACACTGAAGCTTTCTTT.